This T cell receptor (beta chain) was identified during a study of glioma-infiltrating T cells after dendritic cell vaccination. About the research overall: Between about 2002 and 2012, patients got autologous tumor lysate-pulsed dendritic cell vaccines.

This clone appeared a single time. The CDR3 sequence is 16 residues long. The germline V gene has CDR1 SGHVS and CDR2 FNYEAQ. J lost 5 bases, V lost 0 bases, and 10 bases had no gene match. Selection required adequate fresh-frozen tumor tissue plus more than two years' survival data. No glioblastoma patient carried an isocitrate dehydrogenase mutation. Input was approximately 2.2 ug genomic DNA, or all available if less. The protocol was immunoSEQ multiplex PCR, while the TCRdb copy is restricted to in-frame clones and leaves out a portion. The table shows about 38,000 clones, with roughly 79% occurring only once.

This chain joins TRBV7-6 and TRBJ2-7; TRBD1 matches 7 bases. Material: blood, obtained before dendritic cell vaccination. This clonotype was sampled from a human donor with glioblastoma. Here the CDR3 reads CASSLAAGGTWDEQYF. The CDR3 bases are TGTGCCAGCAGCTTAGCGGCAGGGGGTACGTGGGACGAGCAGTACTTC.